This T cell receptor beta chain was sequenced for a study of cytomegalovirus exposure and HLA in healthy donors. Study-wide results and limits: Cytomegalovirus-associated TCR beta chains were listed, numbering around 150.

As to this clone: The antigen remains unidentified.

PCR used 60 Vbeta primers and 13 Jbeta primers. Produced via immunoSEQ multiplex PCR; TCRdb's table is partial and in-frame only. The sample shows around 130,000 clones, roughly 71% of them seen only once. Germline V gives CDR1 MDHEN, CDR2 SYDVKM. The V gene end was trimmed by 3 bases and the J gene end by 9 bases; junction bases not matched to a gene: 4. The CDR3 has 13 amino acids. The TCR sequence derives from a woman aged 50 to 60 in good health and CMV-seropositive. The chain is built from TRBV28 and TRBJ1-2; the match to TRBD1 covers 10 bases. Input material: PBMCs. CDR3 sequence reads: CASSFGQGVSYTF. For the CDR3, the DNA is TGTGCCAGCAGTTTCGGACAGGGGGTTAGCTACACCTTC.